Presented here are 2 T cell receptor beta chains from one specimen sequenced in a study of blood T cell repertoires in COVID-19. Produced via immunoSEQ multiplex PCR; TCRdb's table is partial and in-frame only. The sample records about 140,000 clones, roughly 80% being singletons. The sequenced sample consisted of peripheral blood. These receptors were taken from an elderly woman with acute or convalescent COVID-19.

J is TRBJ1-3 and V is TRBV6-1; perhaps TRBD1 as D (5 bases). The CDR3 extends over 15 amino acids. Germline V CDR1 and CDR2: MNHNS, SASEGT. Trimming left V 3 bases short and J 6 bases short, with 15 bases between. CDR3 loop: CASSDAVGAENTIYF. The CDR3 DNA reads TGTGCCAGCAGTGATGCTGTAGGGGCCGAAAACACCATATATTTT.

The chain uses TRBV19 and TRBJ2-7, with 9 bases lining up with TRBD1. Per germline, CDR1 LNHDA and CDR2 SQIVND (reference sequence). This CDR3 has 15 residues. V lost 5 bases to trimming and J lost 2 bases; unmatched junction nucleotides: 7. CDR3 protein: CASSPPGQGTYEQYF. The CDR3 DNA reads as TGTGCCAGTAGTCCGCCGGGACAGGGAACCTACGAGCAGTACTTC.